The rows below give T cell receptor beta chains drawn from one sample of a study of a mutant IDH1 vaccine in newly diagnosed glioma. Their specific antigens are unknown. The protocol was immunoSEQ multiplex PCR, while the TCRdb copy is restricted to in-frame clones and leaves out a portion. Here the sample spans approximately 50,000 clones, less than 90% being singletons. Sequenced material: PBMCs, taken from a glioma patient whose treatment included an IDH1 peptide vaccine. The receptors come from a middle-aged man with glioma. CDR3s include the opening cysteine and the closing phenylalanine or tryptophan.

>TRBV7-8|TRBJ1-4
CASSYRRGDEKLFF
>TRBV2|TRBJ2-3
CASASTGAPTDTQYF
>TRBV27|TRBJ2-2
CASSLRGAGELFF
>TRBV10-3|TRBJ2-1
CAISEPIGLGGALLDEQFF
>TRBV19|TRBJ2-5
CASRGTSGRTYQETQYF
>TRBV27|TRBJ1-3
CASRRTGGSGNTIYF
>TRBV5-5|TRBJ1-4
CASSSEGPNEKLFF
>TRBV11-2|TRBJ2-7
CASSQRSAREQYF
>TRBV6-6|TRBJ2-3
CASSSSRNRYTDTQYF
>TRBV6-5|TRBJ2-1
CASSYGASGPNEQFF
>TRBV18|TRBJ2-7
CASSPPGFYEQYF
>TRBV11-2|TRBJ2-1
CASRGPAYNEQFF
>TRBV10-3|TRBJ2-7
CAISEVSGSYEQYF
>TRBV5-1|TRBJ2-5
CASSLPSGSETQYF
>TRBV6-6|TRBJ1-5
CASSYSGDQPQHF
>TRBV29-1|TRBJ1-1
CSPSYNTEAFF
>TRBV4-1|TRBJ2-3
CASSQDGQGTDTQYF
>TRBV5-1|TRBJ1-4
CASSLAGGREEKLFF
>TRBV27|TRBJ1-2
CASSSRGPNYGYTF
>TRBV10-3|TRBJ2-2
CAIRKTEAGELFF
>TRBV19|TRBJ2-3
CASSPLGERASGSPSTDTQYF
>TRBV15|TRBJ1-2
CATSRDRTGYVGYTF
>TRBV28|TRBJ2-7
CASTSGGAWSEQYF
>TRBV15|TRBJ1-4
CATTRGPSEKLFF
>TRBV27|TRBJ2-3
CASSRLAGDGTDTQYF